Below, 15 T cell receptor beta chains from the same sample are listed, as sequenced in a study of blood T cell repertoires in COVID-19. Libraries were prepared by immunoSEQ multiplex PCR; TCRdb keeps only in-frame clonotypes and omits some of them. The sample includes some 260,000 clones, just over 85% seen only once; the top ten take more than 1.5%. Sequencing was done on a sample of PBMCs or T cells enriched from blood (not recorded which). The receptors come from a man aged 40-55 years who had recovered from COVID-19.

This clone was observed once. The chain couples TRBV29-1 to TRBJ1-5; TRBD1 is a possible D gene (6 bases). Germline V gene lookup returns CDR1 SQVTM and CDR2 ANQGSEA. This CDR3 is 13 amino acids long. Trimming stripped 6 bases from V and 11 bases from J, with 20 bases between. This CDR3 reads CSVGGGAVGAQHF. CDR3 DNA sequence: TGCAGCGTAGGTGGGGGGGCCGTTGGGGCCCAGCATTTT.

CDR3 protein: CSVVGGGHGYTF. CDR3 nucleotides: TGCAGCGTTGTTGGGGGGGGCCATGGCTACACCTTC. The chain joins TRBV29-1 to TRBJ1-2; maybe TRBD1 (6 bases). In germline, CDR1 is SQVTM, CDR2 ANQGSEA. The CDR3 is 12 amino acids. Trimming cost V 4 bases and J 6 bases, with 12 bases left between them.

In the case of this clone: The junction departs from the called germline gene at one end, perhaps through a read error. V gene TRBV27 combines with J gene TRBJ1-1; D is perhaps TRBD1 (6 bases). The CDR3 is made up of 13 amino acids. CDR1 is MNHEY and CDR2 is SMNVEV in the germline V gene (reference sequence). The CDR3 spells CASRITGNAEAFF. The CDR3 region has the DNA TGTGCCAGCAGAATTACAGGGAACGCTGAAGCTTTCTTT.

DNA for the CDR3: TGTGCCAGCACCTTCGGGGGGAACACTGAAGCTTTCTTT. This sequence encodes CASTFGGNTEAFF. This sequence joins TRBV11-2 and TRBJ1-1; D is possibly TRBD1 (5 bases). Looked up from germline, CDR1 is SGHAT and CDR2 is FQNNGV. This CDR3 has 13 amino acids. V was shortened by 7 bases and J by 1 base, with 10 bases between the two germline ends. The whole variable domain, filled in from reference TRBV11-2 and TRBJ1-1, reads EAGVAQSPRYKIIEKRQSVAFWCNPISGHATLYWYQQILGQGPKLLIQFQNNGVVDDSQLPKDRFSAERLKGVDSTLKIQPAKLEDSAVYLCASTFGGNTEAFFGQGTRLTVV.

This chain joins TRBV10-3 and TRBJ1-2; 7 nucleotides align to TRBD1. Trimming took 0 bases from V and 2 from J; bases not matched to a gene: 6. The length of the CDR3 is 16 residues. Germline V gene sequence: CDR1 ENHRY, CDR2 SYGVKD. In DNA, the CDR3 is TGTGCCATCAGTGAGTCCACAGGGGCGGCAAACTATGGCTACACCTTC. Residues: CAISESTGAANYGYTF.

The chain employs TRBV10-3 and TRBJ1-1, with a tentative D call TRBD1 (6 bases). Trimming left V 4 bases short and J 6 bases short, with 12 bases between. The CDR3 loop spans 13 amino acids. Germline V gene data show CDR1 as ENHRY and CDR2 as SYGVKD. CDR3 nucleotides: TGTGCCATCAGTGGGACAGCGGACTCTGAAGCTTTCTTT. This encodes CAISGTADSEAFF.

The gene calls are TRBV7-2 and TRBJ2-5, with unresolved D. Per germline, CDR1 SGHTA and CDR2 FQGNSA. The CDR3 sequence is 13 residues long. Trimming shortened V by 1 base and J by 1 base, and 4 bases separated the two germline ends. CDR3 loop: CASSLVLQETQYF. As DNA, the CDR3 is TGTGCCAGCAGCTTAGTCCTCCAAGAGACCCAGTACTTC.

The V and J genes are TRBV10-2 and TRBJ2-5; the match to TRBD2 covers 15 bases. V dropped 7 bases and J dropped 5; count of bases not matched to a gene: 5. The CDR3 spans 15 residues. In germline, CDR1 is WSHSY, CDR2 SAAADI. CDR3 nucleotide sequence: TGCGCCAGCACCGGACTAGCGGGGGGGCCGGAGACCCAGTACTTC. Translation: CASTGLAGGPETQYF.

This chain joins TRBV27 and TRBJ2-7; 10 bases align to TRBD2. The germline gives CDR1 MNHEY, CDR2 SMNVEV (reference sequence). V lost 7 bases and J lost 2; bases outside the gene matches: 8. The CDR3 sequence is 15 residues long. The CDR3 nucleotides read TGTGCCAGCACCCAGACTAGCGGGCTTCCCTACGAGCAGTACTTC. Translation gives CASTQTSGLPYEQYF.

The V and J genes are TRBV7-2 and TRBJ2-7; tentatively, D is TRBD2 (5 bases). This CDR3 contains 15 residues. Between the trimmed V and J ends, which lost 2 bases and 0 bases, there was a span of 11 bases. The germline V gene encodes CDR1 SGHTA and CDR2 FQGNSA. The CDR3 DNA reads TGTGCCAGCAGCTTATCAGCGGCCGGCTCCTACGAGCAGTACTTC. Protein product: CASSLSAAGSYEQYF.

As for this clone: Other DNA sequences in the sample encode the same CDR3. The genes are TRBV10-3 and TRBJ1-2, with 7 nucleotides matching TRBD1. The CDR3 consists of 14 residues. Germline values: CDR1 ENHRY, CDR2 SYGVKD. V was pared by 6 bases and J by 5 bases, with 9 bases of the junction left unmatched. CDR3 nucleotides: TGTGCCATCAGAAGACAGGGTGGGGATTATGGCTACACCTTC. Protein sequence: CAIRRQGGDYGYTF.

The rearrangement uses TRBV5-4 and TRBJ2-1; the match to TRBD2 covers 11 bases. Looked up from germline, CDR1 is SGHNT and CDR2 is YYREEE (reference sequence). The length of the CDR3 is 15 residues. Trimming took 0 bases from V and 6 from J; bases not matched to a gene: 2. CDR3 nucleotide sequence: TGTGCCAGCAGCTTGGCTAGCGGGAGGATCAATGAGCAGTTCTTC. Its protein product is CASSLASGRINEQFF.

This chain joins TRBV30 and TRBJ1-4; the D is unclear. This CDR3 region has 15 residues. The V gene lost 0 bases and the J gene lost 8 bases, with 16 bases spanning the gap. CDR1 and CDR2 (germline): GTSNPN, SVGIG (reference sequence). The CDR3 sequence is CAWSVQGGSREKLFF. CDR3 DNA: TGTGCCTGGAGTGTACAAGGTGGGAGCAGAGAAAAACTGTTTTTT.

V gene TRBV18 combines with J gene TRBJ1-4; TRBD1 matches at 8 bases. The CDR3 runs to 13 residues. The V gene's germline CDR1 is KGHSH and CDR2 LQKENI. Trimming removed 3 bases from V and 6 bases from J; junction bases left unmatched: 0. Here the CDR3 reads CASSPGQDEKLFF. For the CDR3, the DNA is TGTGCCAGCTCACCGGGACAGGATGAAAAACTGTTTTTT. Looking up the rest from reference TRBV18 and TRBJ1-4 gives the full variable domain: NAGVMQNPRHLVRRRGQEARLRCSPMKGHSHVYWYRQLPEEGLKFMVYLQKENIIDESGMPKERFSAEFPKEGPSILRIQQVVRGDSAAYFCASSPGQDEKLFFGSGTQLSVL.

The chain is built from TRBV27 and TRBJ2-7; TRBD2 is a possible D gene (5 bases). V was pared by 0 bases and J by 4 bases, with 10 bases between. The CDR3 has 14 amino acids. In germline, CDR1 is MNHEY, CDR2 SMNVEV (reference sequence). The CDR3 DNA reads as TGTGCCAGCAGTTTATCCGCGACTACATACGAGCAGTACTTC. It specifies CASSLSATTYEQYF.